This T cell receptor (beta chain) was captured in a study of Graves' ophthalmopathy and Graves' hyperthyroidism. Study-level results: A roughly 80% specificity and 87.88% sensitivity were achieved by a 13-signature model that separated ophthalmopathy from stable hyperthyroidism.

The CDR3 covers 17 residues. The V and J ends lost 7 bases and 0 bases, in that order; junction bases with no gene match: 11. This clonotype was seen repeatedly, ten times or more. Its antigen is unidentified. Using RNA transcripts, the TCR beta CDR3 regions were amplified. After a first-round RT-PCR with HTBI primers, a second-round multiplex PCR was run. A single record per CDR3 protein comes from TCRdb applying MiXCR to the multiplex PCR reads. The profile shows about 370,000 distinct CDR3 sequences, roughly 17% of them singletons. Source material: peripheral blood. The clonotype comes from an adult woman with stable Graves' hyperthyroidism. The chain couples TRBV12-3 or TRBV12-4 to TRBJ2-7; 11 bases map to TRBD1. The CDR3 coding sequence is TGTGCCAGCACCCCTGGGACAGGGGGGGTTAGCTCCTACGAGCAGTACTTC. Translation gives CASTPGTGGVSSYEQYF.